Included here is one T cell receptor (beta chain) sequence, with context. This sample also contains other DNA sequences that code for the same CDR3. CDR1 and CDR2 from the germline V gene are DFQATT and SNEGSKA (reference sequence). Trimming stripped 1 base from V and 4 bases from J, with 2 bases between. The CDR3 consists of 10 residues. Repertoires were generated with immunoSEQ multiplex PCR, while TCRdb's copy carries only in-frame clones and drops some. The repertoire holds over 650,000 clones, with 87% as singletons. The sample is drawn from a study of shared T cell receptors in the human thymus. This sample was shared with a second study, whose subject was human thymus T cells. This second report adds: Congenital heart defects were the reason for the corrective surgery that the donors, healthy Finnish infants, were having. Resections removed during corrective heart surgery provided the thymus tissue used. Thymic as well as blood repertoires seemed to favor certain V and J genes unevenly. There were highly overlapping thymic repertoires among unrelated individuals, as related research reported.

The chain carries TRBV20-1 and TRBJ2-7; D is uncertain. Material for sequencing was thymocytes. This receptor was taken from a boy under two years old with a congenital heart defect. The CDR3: CSARAYEQYF. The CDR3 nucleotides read TGCAGTGCTAGAGCGTACGAGCAGTACTTC.